This entry concerns a single T cell receptor beta chain. As originally analysed: For nucleated cells, counts were estimated from reference gene primer amplification. Assay used: immunoSEQ multiplex PCR; TCRdb lists only in-frame clones, some missing. V, J and clone size were drawn from that table, and D and trimming were deduced from the DNA. The sample holds around 200,000 clones, roughly 80% seen once. The entry originates in a study of blood T cell repertoires in COVID-19. From germline, CDR1 is LNHDA and CDR2 SQIVND (reference sequence). V lost 3 bases, J lost 3 bases, and 9 bases lay in between. This CDR3 is 14 amino acids long.

This TCR derives from a man aged 50 to 60 with active or convalescent COVID-19. The sequencing input was peripheral blood. V and J are TRBV19 and TRBJ1-5; D might be TRBD1 (5 bases). The CDR3 reads CASSIGGDNQPQHF. Here the CDR3 DNA reads TGTGCCAGTAGTATTGGAGGGGACAATCAGCCCCAGCATTTT.